These T cell receptor beta chains were read from a single sample in a study of response to subunit inactivated influenza vaccine. Via MiXCR, TCRdb re-called the RT-PCR reads, giving one row per CDR3 protein. This table has 650,000 to 850,000 distinct CDR3 sequences, about 14% appearing once. Source: PBMCs from blood, taken approximately 15 days before vaccination. The receptors shown here come from a man aged 50-59 years who received an inactivated influenza vaccine. The CDR3 runs from the conserved cysteine through the conserved F or W. D genes are given only for firm matches. The listing skips clone size in some rows; elsewhere it reads once, few, many or a size class.

TRBD1	many	TRBV7-9	TRBJ1-4	TGTGCCAGCAGCTTAGGACAGGGGTTTGAAAAACTGTTTTTT	CASSLGQGFEKLFF
TRBD2	few	TRBV4-1	TRBJ2-3	TGCGCCAGCAGCCAAGATCACCGGGGGGGGCGAGATACGCAGTATTTT	CASSQDHRGGRDTQYF
TRBD1	.	TRBV5-1	TRBJ2-1	TGCGCCAGCAGCCGTGGACAGGGGGGATTCAATGAGCAGTTCTTC	CASSRGQGGFNEQFF
TRBD1	few	TRBV7-9	TRBJ2-5	TGTGCCAGCAGCCAAAGGGACAGGCCTCAAGAGACCCAGTACTTC	CASSQRDRPQETQYF
.	few	TRBV9	TRBJ1-1	TGTGCCAGCAGCCCTCTTGGGCCATTCACTGAAGCTTTCTTT	CASSPLGPFTEAFF
TRBD2	.	TRBV7-8	TRBJ2-1	TGTGCCAGCAGCTTACGACTAGCGGAAGGTGGTGAGCAGTTCTTC	CASSLRLAEGGEQFF
TRBD2	few	TRBV15	TRBJ2-5	TGTGCCACCAGCAGCGGACTAGCGGGACAAGAGACCCAGTACTTC	CATSSGLAGQETQYF
TRBD1	.	TRBV11-2	TRBJ2-5	TGTGCCAGCAGCTTCTGGGGACAGGGACAAGAGACCCAGTACTTC	CASSFWGQGQETQYF
.	.	TRBV4-1	TRBJ1-5	TGCGCCAGCAGCCAGGAACCAAGGAGCAATCAGCCCCAGCATTTT	CASSQEPRSNQPQHF
TRBD1	.	TRBV6-1	TRBJ1-6	TGTGCCAGCTCCGGGACAGGGCGTTCACCCCTCCACTTT	CASSGTGRSPLHF